This entry lists 12 T cell receptor beta chains sequenced from one sample in a study of blood T cell repertoires in COVID-19. Measured with immunoSEQ multiplex PCR; TCRdb has only the in-frame clones, and not every one. The profile covers 220,000 or so clones, with less than 90% appearing a single time and around 5.5% taken by the ten largest. The sequenced sample consisted of peripheral blood. The receptors come from an older woman who had recovered from COVID-19.

Comment on this clone: The junction and the germline gene differ at one end; a read error may be behind it. This same CDR3 is encoded by further DNA sequences in the sample. The J gene is TRBJ1-5, the V gene TRBV5-4; 11 bases map to TRBD1. The CDR3 contains 14 residues. Germline CDR1 is SGHNT and CDR2 is YYREEE (reference sequence). For the CDR3, the DNA is TGTGCCAGTAGCTCGGACAGGGGGCATCAGCCCCAGCATTTT. It is translated as CASSSDRGHQPQHF.

The chain recombines TRBV19 with TRBJ1-6; TRBD1 might be the D (6 bases). The germline CDR1 and CDR2 sequences are LNHDA and SQIVND (reference sequence). Trimming removed 2 bases at V and 7 bases at J, with 9 bases between. This CDR3 comprises 14 residues. This CDR3 reads CASSITGKNSPLHF. In nucleotides, the CDR3 is TGTGCCAGTAGTATAACAGGGAAGAATTCACCCCTCCACTTT.

This chain links TRBV5-1 with TRBJ2-3; the match to TRBD1 covers 12 bases. The CDR3 consists of 16 residues. J gave up 4 bases and V 6 bases, and 9 bases lay outside the gene matches. Germline-derived CDR1 and CDR2 are SGHRS and YFSETQ. In nucleotides, the CDR3 is TGCGCCAGCACCCAGGGACAGGGGGCAAAGTCAGATACGCAGTATTTT. Translated, it gives CASTQGQGAKSDTQYF. Supplemented by reference TRBV5-1 and TRBJ2-3, the full variable domain reads KAGVTQTPRYLIKTRGQQVTLSCSPISGHRSVSWYQQTPGQGLQFLFEYFSETQRNKGNFPGRFSGRQFSNSRSEMNVSTLELGDSALYLCASTQGQGAKSDTQYFGPGTRLTVL.

This clone was observed a handful of times. In the same sample, other DNA sequences code for this CDR3. The J gene is TRBJ2-1, the V gene TRBV9; D ambiguous. The germline V gene has CDR1 SGDLS and CDR2 YYNGEE. This CDR3 is 13 amino acids long. V gave up 0 bases and J gave up 4 bases, with 5 bases separating them. The CDR3 region is CASSVAGYNEQFF. As DNA, the CDR3 is TGTGCCAGCAGCGTAGCGGGTTACAATGAGCAGTTCTTC.

J is TRBJ2-2 and V is TRBV6-2 or TRBV6-3, with D tentatively TRBD2 (7 bases). This CDR3 has 16 residues. Germline V gene lookup returns CDR1 MNHEY and CDR2 SVGEGT. Trimming removed 5 bases at V and 2 bases at J, with 15 bases between. CDR3 residues: CASSLHGGLNTGELFF. The DNA for the CDR3 is TGTGCCAGCAGTCTGCACGGGGGGCTAAACACCGGGGAGCTGTTTTTT.

This sequence joins TRBV30 and TRBJ2-2; D perhaps matches TRBD1 (6 bases). Trimming took 1 base from V and 3 from J, leaving 9 bases between them. The length of the CDR3 is 14 residues. The germline gives CDR1 GTSNPN, CDR2 SVGIG (reference sequence). CDR3 sequence (DNA): TGTGCCTGGAGTGGGACAGAGCACACCGGGGAGCTGTTTTTT. Amino acids: CAWSGTEHTGELFF.

The chain carries TRBV4-2 and TRBJ2-5, with 14 bases that match TRBD2. Germline V gives CDR1 LGHNA, CDR2 YNFKEQ. The CDR3 runs 16 residues. The junction had 3 bases not matched to a gene; V was cut back by 4 bases and J by 2 bases. The CDR3 protein is CASSLTSGGAQETQYF. For the CDR3, the DNA is TGTGCCAGCAGCCTGACTAGCGGGGGGGCTCAAGAGACCCAGTACTTC.

This clone appeared once. J is TRBJ1-6 and V is TRBV7-3, with 8 bases aligning to TRBD1. The ends lost 2 bases at V and 10 bases at J; junction bases unmatched: 7. The CDR3 sequence is 15 residues long. CDR1 SGHTA and CDR2 FQGTGA come from the germline V gene. CDR3 loop: CASSLGTGGGSPLHF. CDR3 coding DNA: TGTGCCAGCAGCTTAGGAACAGGGGGTGGCTCACCCCTCCACTTT.

V and J are TRBV7-3 and TRBJ1-6, with TRBD1 identical over 9 bases. V shed 2 bases, J shed 0 bases, and the junction held 11 bases outside the gene matches. This CDR3 is 20 amino acids long. Per germline, CDR1 SGHTA and CDR2 FQGTGA. The CDR3 DNA reads as TGTGCCAGCAGCTTACCTTGGGACAGGGTGAGACGCTCCTATAATTCACCCCTCCACTTT. This translates into CASSLPWDRVRRSYNSPLHF.

The rearrangement joins TRBV29-1 to TRBJ2-5, with TRBD2 as a possible D gene (5 bases). The CDR3 contains 14 residues. The germline V gene has CDR1 SQVTM and CDR2 ANQGSEA. V was pared by 5 bases and J by 9 bases, with 22 bases between. The CDR3 sequence is CSVNEEGRGSPQYF. The CDR3 coding sequence is TGCAGCGTTAACGAAGAAGGACGGGGAAGCCCCCAGTACTTC.

The chain joins TRBV7-9 to TRBJ2-2; 7 bases map to TRBD1. Germline V gene lookup returns CDR1 SEHNR and CDR2 FQNEAQ (reference sequence). After removal of 5 bases from V and 7 bases from J, the junction contained 10 bases not matched to a gene. The CDR3 runs to 15 residues. CDR3 bases: TGTGCCAGCAGCCTTACCGGACAGGCAGACGGGGAGCTGTTTTTT. As protein: CASSLTGQADGELFF.

The chain has TRBV18 and TRBJ1-1, with D hard to call. The V end lost 3 bases, the J end lost 3 bases, and 11 bases lay between the germline ends. Germline CDR1 KGHSH, CDR2 LQKENI. The CDR3 covers 14 residues. CDR3 residues: CASSPGASDTEAFF. The CDR3 nucleotides are TGTGCCAGCTCACCCGGAGCCTCGGACACTGAAGCTTTCTTT.